This is a list of T cell receptor beta chains from one sample in a study of T cell repertoires in ileal Crohn's disease. Generated by immunoSEQ multiplex PCR, the TCRdb table keeps only in-frame clones and is missing some. In the table there are roughly 16,000 clones, more than 85% of which are singletons. Input material: ileal tissue. The receptor set was obtained from an adult with Crohn's disease. Both conserved end residues are part of each CDR3. The D gene is left open where the match is weak.

d_call j_call v_call cdr3_nt cdr3_aa
TRBD1 TRBJ1-1 TRBV4-1 TGCGCCAGCAGCCAAGCCGACAGGGGGGCTAAAGAGGACACTGAAGCTTTCTTT CASSQADRGAKEDTEAFF
- TRBJ2-7 TRBV11-2 TGTGCCAGCAGCTTAGTACCGGGGCCCTCCTACGAGCAGTACTTC CASSLVPGPSYEQYF
- TRBJ2-1 TRBV27 TGTGCCAGCAGTTTGGGGACACCCTACTACTACAATGAGCAGTTCTTC CASSLGTPYYYNEQFF
- TRBJ2-2 TRBV6-5 TGTGCCAGCAGACAACGGGGTACCACCGGGGAGCTGTTTTTT CASRQRGTTGELFF
- TRBJ2-3 TRBV10-3 TGTGCCATCAGTGTTGATTCGGGGGATACGCAGTATTTT CAISVDSGDTQYF
TRBD1 TRBJ2-3 TRBV5-1 TGCGCCAGCAGCTTGAAAACAGGGGGCTGGACAGATACGCAGTATTTT CASSLKTGGWTDTQYF
TRBD1 TRBJ1-5 TRBV18 TGTGCCAGCTCGGCCGGACAGGGGGAGTATCAGCCCCAGCATTTT CASSAGQGEYQPQHF
- TRBJ2-7 TRBV5-1 TGCGCCAGCAGCTTGAGTGGGGTTCGGAGTGGCGAGCAGTACTTC CASSLSGVRSGEQYF
- TRBJ2-2 TRBV6-5 TGTGCCAGCAGCCGAGGGGGGGTGGAAACCGGGGAGCTGTTTTTT CASSRGGVETGELFF
- TRBJ2-2 TRBV6-5 TGTGCCAGCAGTTACATAAACGTGGGGGCTGGGGAGCTGTTTTTT CASSYINVGAGELFF
- TRBJ2-5 TRBV5-1 TGCGCCAGCAGCAACACAGGGAAGGAGACCCAGTACTTC CASSNTGKETQYF